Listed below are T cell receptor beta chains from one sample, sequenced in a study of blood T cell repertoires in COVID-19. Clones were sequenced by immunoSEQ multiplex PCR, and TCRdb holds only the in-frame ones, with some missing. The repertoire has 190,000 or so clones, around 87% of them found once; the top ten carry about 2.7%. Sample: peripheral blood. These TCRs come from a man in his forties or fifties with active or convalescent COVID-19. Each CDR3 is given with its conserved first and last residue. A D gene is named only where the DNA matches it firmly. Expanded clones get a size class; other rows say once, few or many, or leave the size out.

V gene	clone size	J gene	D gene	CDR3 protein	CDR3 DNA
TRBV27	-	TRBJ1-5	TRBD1	CASSFRAPGTGGPHSNQPQHF	TGTGCCAGCAGTTTCCGCGCCCCCGGGACAGGGGGTCCCCATAGCAATCAGCCCCAGCATTTT
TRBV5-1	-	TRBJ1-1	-	CASSLRAGPGETEAFF	TGCGCCAGCAGCTTGAGGGCGGGCCCCGGGGAGACTGAAGCTTTCTTT
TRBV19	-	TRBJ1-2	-	CASSPGGNYYGYTF	TGTGCCAGTAGTCCTGGGGGGAATTACTATGGCTACACCTTC
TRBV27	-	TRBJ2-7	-	CASSFSLLESQYEQYF	TGTGCCAGCAGTTTTTCTCTTTTGGAGAGTCAATACGAGCAGTACTTC
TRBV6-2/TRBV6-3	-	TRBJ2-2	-	CASSSQRGSPGELFF	TGTGCCAGCAGCAGTCAACGGGGGTCTCCCGGGGAGCTGTTTTTT
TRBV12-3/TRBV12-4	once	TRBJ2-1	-	CASSFLQEYEQFF	TGTGCCAGCAGTTTCCTACAGGAATATGAGCAGTTCTTC
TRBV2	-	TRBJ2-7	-	CASSDGARGEQYF	TGTGCCAGCAGTGATGGTGCACGGGGCGAGCAGTACTTC
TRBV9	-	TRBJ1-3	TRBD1	CASSVQQGVGNTIYF	TGTGCCAGCAGCGTTCAACAGGGGGTTGGAAACACCATATATTTT
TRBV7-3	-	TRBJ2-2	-	CASSLTPYTGYGSGELFF	TGTGCCAGCAGCTTAACCCCATACACAGGGTATGGGAGCGGGGAGCTGTTTTTT
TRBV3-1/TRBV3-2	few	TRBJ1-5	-	CASTQEEQHMLIYSNQPQHF	TGTGCCAGCACCCAAGAGGAGCAGCACATGCTTATCTATAGCAATCAGCCCCAGCATTTT
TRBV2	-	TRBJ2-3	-	CASSRTGTDTQYF	TGTGCCAGCAGTAGGACGGGAACAGATACGCAGTATTTT
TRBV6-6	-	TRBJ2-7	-	CASSFREQGYEQYF	TGTGCCAGCAGTTTCCGGGAACAGGGCTACGAGCAGTACTTC
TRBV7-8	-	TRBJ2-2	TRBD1	CASSLVPGQGSTGELFF	TGTGCCAGCAGCTTAGTTCCGGGACAGGGGAGCACCGGGGAGCTGTTTTTT
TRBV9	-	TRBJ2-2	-	CASSTRLVNTGELFF	TGTGCCAGCAGCACCCGACTAGTGAACACCGGGGAGCTGTTTTTT
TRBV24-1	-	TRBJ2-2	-	CATSDLGRAPGELFF	TGTGCCACCAGTGATTTGGGCAGGGCCCCCGGGGAGCTGTTTTTT
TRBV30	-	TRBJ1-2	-	CAWTRLGGPDGYTF	TGTGCCTGGACTAGACTGGGGGGGCCGGATGGCTACACCTTC
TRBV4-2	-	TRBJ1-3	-	CASSQDLAAGNTIYF	TGTGCCAGCAGCCAAGATCTAGCCGCTGGAAACACCATATATTTT
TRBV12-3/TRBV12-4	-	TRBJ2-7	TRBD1	CASSRQGAYEQYF	TGTGCCAGCAGTCGACAGGGGGCGTACGAGCAGTACTTC
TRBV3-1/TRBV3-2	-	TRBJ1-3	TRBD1	CASSQVRQGNSGNTIYF	TGTGCCAGCAGCCAAGTTAGACAGGGGAACTCTGGAAACACCATATATTTT
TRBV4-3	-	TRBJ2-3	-	CASSQGTISTDTQYF	TGCGCCAGCAGCCAGGGGACAATAAGCACAGATACGCAGTATTTT
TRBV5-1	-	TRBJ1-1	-	CASSFWGRNTEAFF	TGCGCCAGCAGCTTTTGGGGGCGGAACACTGAAGCTTTCTTT
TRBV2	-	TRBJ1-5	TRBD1	CASKMDRAYSNQPQHF	TGTGCCAGCAAAATGGACAGGGCCTATAGCAATCAGCCCCAGCATTTT
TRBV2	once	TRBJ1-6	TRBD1	CASLLGTVSFSYNSPLHF	TGTGCCAGCCTGTTGGGGACAGTCAGTTTCTCCTATAATTCACCCCTCCACTTT
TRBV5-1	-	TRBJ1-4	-	CASSLGYKGGTTNEKLFF	TGCGCCAGCAGCTTGGGATACAAAGGAGGGACAACTAATGAAAAACTGTTTTTT
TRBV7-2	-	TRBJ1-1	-	CASSLGRGNTEAFF	TGTGCCAGCAGCTTAGGGAGGGGGAACACTGAAGCTTTCTTT
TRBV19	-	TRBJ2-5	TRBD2	CASSTRGLAIGETQYF	TGTGCCAGTAGTACCCGCGGACTAGCTATAGGAGAGACCCAGTACTTC
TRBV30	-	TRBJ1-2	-	CAWSSPPGLNYGYTF	TGTGCCTGGAGTTCCCCTCCTGGGCTAAACTATGGCTACACCTTC
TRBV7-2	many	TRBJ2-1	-	CASSLAQGSYNEQFF	TGTGCCAGCAGCTTAGCGCAGGGCTCCTACAATGAGCAGTTCTTC
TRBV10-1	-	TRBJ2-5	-	CASSDPDTPGPGVQETQYF	TGCGCCAGCAGTGATCCGGATACCCCGGGCCCAGGGGTTCAAGAGACCCAGTACTTC
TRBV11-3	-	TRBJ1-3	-	CASSPGLSGNTIYF	TGTGCCAGCAGCCCGGGACTCTCTGGAAACACCATATATTTT
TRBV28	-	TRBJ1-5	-	CASSGSDQPQHF	TGTGCCAGCAGTGGTTCGGATCAGCCCCAGCATTTT
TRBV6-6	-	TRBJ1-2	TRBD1	CASSKQRTGERGYTF	TGTGCCAGCAGCAAACAAAGGACAGGGGAAAGGGGCTACACCTTC
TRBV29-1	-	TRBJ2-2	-	CSVAWNTGELFF	TGCAGCGTTGCTTGGAACACCGGGGAGCTGTTTTTT
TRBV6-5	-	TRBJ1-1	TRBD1	CASSRQGERTEAFF	TGTGCCAGCAGCCGACAGGGGGAGAGGACTGAAGCTTTCTTT
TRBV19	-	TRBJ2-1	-	CASSLPTGSYNEQFF	TGTGCCAGTAGTTTACCCACGGGTTCCTACAATGAGCAGTTCTTC
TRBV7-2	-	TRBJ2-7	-	CASSLTADYEQYF	TGTGCCAGCAGCTTAACAGCAGACTACGAGCAGTACTTC
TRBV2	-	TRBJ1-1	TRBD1	CASSTGQGNTEAFF	TGTGCCAGCAGCACAGGACAGGGGAACACTGAAGCTTTCTTT
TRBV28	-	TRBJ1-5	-	CASRVDRSVGNQPQHF	TGTGCCAGCAGGGTTGACAGGTCAGTTGGCAATCAGCCCCAGCATTTT
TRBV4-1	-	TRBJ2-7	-	CASSQDADSYEQYF	TGCGCCAGCAGCCAAGATGCGGACTCCTACGAGCAGTACTTC
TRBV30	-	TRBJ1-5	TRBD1	CAWGRDSNQPQHF	TGTGCCTGGGGGCGGGACAGTAATCAGCCCCAGCATTTT
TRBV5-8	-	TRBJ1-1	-	CASGQGTNTEAFF	TGTGCCAGCGGTCAGGGGACGAACACTGAAGCTTTCTTT
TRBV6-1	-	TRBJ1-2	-	CASSESTDGYTF	TGTGCCAGCAGTGAGTCAACAGATGGCTACACCTTC
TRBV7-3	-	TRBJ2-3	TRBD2	CASSTGGTQYF	TGTGCCAGCAGCACGGGGGGGACGCAGTATTTT